The rows below give T cell receptor beta chains drawn from one sample of a study of blood T cell repertoires in COVID-19. Only in-frame clones appear in the TCRdb table, and some are missing; sequencing was by immunoSEQ multiplex PCR. This sample has about 140,000 clones, with roughly four fifths found just once. Material for sequencing was peripheral blood. These receptors were taken from an older man with acute or convalescent COVID-19. CDR3s include the opening cysteine and the closing phenylalanine or tryptophan. A D gene is named only where the DNA matches it firmly. For some rows the clone size is stated as once, few or many, or as a class when expanded; others skip it.

TRBJ2-7,TRBV2,TRBD1,-,TGTGCCAGCAAGGGGGACAGCACCTACGAGCAGTACTTC,CASKGDSTYEQYF
TRBJ1-1,TRBV6-2/TRBV6-3,-,-,TGTGCCAGCAGTTACCGGGGGATTTACGCTGAAGCTTTCTTT,CASSYRGIYAEAFF
TRBJ1-5,TRBV6-5,-,few,TGTGCCAGCACCCTCGTCGGGCAGCCCCAGCATTTT,CASTLVGQPQHF
TRBJ2-5,TRBV11-2,TRBD2,-,TGTGCCAGCAGCTTAGGCGGCGGGGGGAAAGAGACCCAGTACTTC,CASSLGGGGKETQYF
TRBJ1-2,TRBV28,TRBD1,-,TGTGCCAGCAGCCACGGGACAGTTGATGGCTACACCTTC,CASSHGTVDGYTF
TRBJ1-2,TRBV5-1,-,-,TGCGCCACCGGGGGAGACCCAAGGGACTACACCTTC,CATGGDPRDYTF
TRBJ1-2,TRBV2,-,-,TGTGCCAGCAGTGAAAGGGCAGGGGATGGCTACACCTTC,CASSERAGDGYTF
TRBJ2-3,TRBV11-2,-,few,TGTGCCAGCAGCTTCGGACTCTCATACACAGATACGCAGTATTTT,CASSFGLSYTDTQYF
TRBJ2-3,TRBV10-3,-,-,TGTGCCATCCGGGACTCGGGGGGCACAGATACGCAGTATTTT,CAIRDSGGTDTQYF
TRBJ2-3,TRBV11-3,-,few,TGTGCCAGCAGCTTAGGGGGCAGCACAGATACGCAGTATTTT,CASSLGGSTDTQYF
TRBJ1-1,TRBV6-5,-,-,TGTGCCAGCAGTTTTCAGGGTTCGTTTCGAGCTTTCTTT,CASSFQGSFRAFF
TRBJ1-2,TRBV6-5,TRBD1,-,TGTGCCAGCAGTTACCGGACAGGGAACTATGGCTACACCTTC,CASSYRTGNYGYTF
TRBJ2-7,TRBV5-1,TRBD1,-,TGCGCCAGCAGGGGGACAGGGGCCTCTCTCGAGCAGTACTTC,CASRGTGASLEQYF
TRBJ2-2,TRBV10-3,-,-,TGTGCCATCAGTGCAGGGTCCGGCGACACCGGGGAGCTGTTTTTT,CAISAGSGDTGELFF
TRBJ2-2,TRBV5-1,TRBD2,-,TGCGCCAGCAGCTCACCGGGACTAGCGGGAACCGGGGAGCTGTTTTTT,CASSSPGLAGTGELFF
TRBJ2-2,TRBV5-1,-,few,TGCGCCAGCAGCTTAAGGGGGAACACCGGGGAGCTGTTTTTT,CASSLRGNTGELFF
TRBJ2-7,TRBV2,-,few,TGTGCCAGCAGTGATGGTAGCGGCCCTGAGGGGCAGTACTTC,CASSDGSGPEGQYF
TRBJ2-3,TRBV7-8,-,-,TGTGCCAGCAGCCCCAAGGAGGATACGCAGTATTTT,CASSPKEDTQYF
TRBJ1-1,TRBV2,-,-,TGTGCCAGCAGTGAGGAGATGAACACTGAAGCTTTCTTT,CASSEEMNTEAFF
TRBJ1-3,TRBV4-1,-,-,TGCGCCAGCAGCCCCCTCGGGTTAGCTGGAAACACCATATATTTT,CASSPLGLAGNTIYF
TRBJ2-7,TRBV28,TRBD1,-,TGTGCCAGCAGTGGGACAGGGGGCTCCTACGAGCAGTACTTC,CASSGTGGSYEQYF
TRBJ2-6,TRBV7-9,-,-,TGTGCCAGCAGCAGCGGACAGTCTGGGGCCAACGTCCTGACTTTC,CASSSGQSGANVLTF
TRBJ2-7,TRBV24-1,-,-,TGTGCCACCAGTGATTTCGGGGGCGAGCAGTACTTC,CATSDFGGEQYF
TRBJ2-5,TRBV9,TRBD1,-,TGTGCCAGCAGCGTAGCGGCAGGGGGCAGGCAAGAGACCCAGTACTTC,CASSVAAGGRQETQYF
TRBJ2-5,TRBV6-1,TRBD1,-,TGTGCCAGCAGCCCCGGGACAGGGGAGACCCAGTACTTC,CASSPGTGETQYF
TRBJ2-4,TRBV18,-,few,TGTGCCAGCTCACCTTCCGGGTCAAAACGCATTCAGTACTTC,CASSPSGSKRIQYF
TRBJ1-2,TRBV7-2,-,-,TGTGCCAGCAGCTTAGGACAGGCTTCGTCAGGCTACACCTTC,CASSLGQASSGYTF
TRBJ1-1,TRBV12-5,TRBD1,-,TGTGCTAGTGGAACGGACAGGGGTTACACTGAAGCTTTCTTT,CASGTDRGYTEAFF
TRBJ2-3,TRBV28,TRBD2,-,TGTGCCAGCAGTAGGGGTAGTAGCGGGGGGGTAACAGATACGCAGTATTTT,CASSRGSSGGVTDTQYF